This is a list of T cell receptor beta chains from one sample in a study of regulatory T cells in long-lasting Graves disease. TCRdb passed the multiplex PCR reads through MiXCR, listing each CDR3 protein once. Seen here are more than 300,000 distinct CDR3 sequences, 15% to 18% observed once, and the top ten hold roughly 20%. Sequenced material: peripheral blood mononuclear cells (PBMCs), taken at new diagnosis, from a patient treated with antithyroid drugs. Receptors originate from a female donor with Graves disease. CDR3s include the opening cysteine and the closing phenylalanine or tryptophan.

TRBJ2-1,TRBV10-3,CAISLTTSKSYNEQFF
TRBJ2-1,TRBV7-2,CASSPHRQRVYNEQFF
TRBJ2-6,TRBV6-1,CASSGRDRGRRSGANVLTF
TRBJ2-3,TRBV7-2,CACSGDGTGRSDTQYF
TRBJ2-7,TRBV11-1,CASSLVHNYEQYF
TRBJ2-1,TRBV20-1,CSVQEGLAGTNEQFF
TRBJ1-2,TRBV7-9,CASSAAYRGLDYGYTF
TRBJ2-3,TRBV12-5,CASGLVSVTDTQYF
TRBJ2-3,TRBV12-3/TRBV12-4,CASSQSSGDTQYF
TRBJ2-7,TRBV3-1,CASSHPLGTSGNYEQYF
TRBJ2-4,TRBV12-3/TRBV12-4,CASSGTGGKNIQYF
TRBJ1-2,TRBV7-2,CASSLWDAYGYTF
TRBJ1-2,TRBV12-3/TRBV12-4,CASSPLQGWGYTF
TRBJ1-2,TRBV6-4,CASSDLPDRGGGYTF
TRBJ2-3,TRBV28,CASSSSLAGEVTTDTQYF
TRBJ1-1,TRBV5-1,CASSSSDRRTEAFF
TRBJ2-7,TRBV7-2,CASSTNTWEQYF
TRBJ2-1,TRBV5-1,CASSLERQGLDEQFF
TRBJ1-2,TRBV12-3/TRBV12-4,CASSRPGTGYYGYTF
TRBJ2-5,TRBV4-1,CASSQDPSGGQKTQYF
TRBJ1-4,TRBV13,CASSLQGAHEKLFF
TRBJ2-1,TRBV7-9,CASSLSVTGSYNEQFF
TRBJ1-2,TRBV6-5,CASSYRDRVGGNGYTF
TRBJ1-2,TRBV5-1,CASSASGDYGYTF
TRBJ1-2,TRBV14,CASSYNRVGYTF
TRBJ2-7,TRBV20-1,CSAVLAGGTGEQYF
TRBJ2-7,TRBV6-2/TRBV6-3,CASSLVRGSTYEQYF
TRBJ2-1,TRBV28,CASSPGTSSHEQFF
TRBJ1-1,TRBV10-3,CAISESRPGTEAFF